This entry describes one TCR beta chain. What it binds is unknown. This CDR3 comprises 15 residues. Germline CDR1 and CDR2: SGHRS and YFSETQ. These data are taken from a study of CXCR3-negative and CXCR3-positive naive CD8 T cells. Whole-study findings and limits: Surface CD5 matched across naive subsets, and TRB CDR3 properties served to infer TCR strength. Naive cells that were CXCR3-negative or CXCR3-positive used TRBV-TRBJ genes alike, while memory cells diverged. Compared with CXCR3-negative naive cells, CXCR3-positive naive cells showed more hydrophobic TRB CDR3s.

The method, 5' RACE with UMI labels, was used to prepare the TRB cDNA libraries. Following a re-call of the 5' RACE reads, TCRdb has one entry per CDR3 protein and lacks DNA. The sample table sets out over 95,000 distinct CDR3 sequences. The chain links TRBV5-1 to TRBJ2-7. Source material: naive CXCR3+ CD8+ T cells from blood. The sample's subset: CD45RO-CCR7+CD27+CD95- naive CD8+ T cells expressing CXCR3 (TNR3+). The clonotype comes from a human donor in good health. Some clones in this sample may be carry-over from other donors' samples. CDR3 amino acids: CASSLAQGVTYEQYF.